This T cell receptor beta chain was identified during a study of blood T cell repertoires in COVID-19. Study background: Samples taken during acute and convalescent COVID-19 were collected in the United States, Italy and Spain. PBMCs, B-cell-depleted T cells, or T cells provided the cDNA or gDNA that made up the material.

This CDR3 is built from 15 residues. Germline V gene sequence: CDR1 LGHDT, CDR2 YNNKEL (reference sequence). Trimming removed 6 bases at V and 3 bases at J, with 12 bases between. Study processing details: It was from reference gene primer amplification that nucleated cell counts were estimated. Sequencing used immunoSEQ multiplex PCR; TCRdb keeps in-frame clones, though not all of them. Clonal size and the V and J genes are those of that table, whereas D and trimming came from the DNA. Of a few hundred thousand clones in the sample, about 85% were seen once. The source of this sequence is a man between 18 and 29 years old with active or convalescent COVID-19. Input material: peripheral blood. The V gene is TRBV3-1 (or the pseudogene TRBV3-2), the J gene TRBJ2-6, with unresolved D. The CDR3 is CASRRMAGGANVLTF. As DNA, the CDR3 is TGTGCCAGCAGACGGATGGCAGGTGGGGCCAACGTCCTGACTTTC.